These 8 T cell receptor beta chains were all obtained from the same sample, sequenced in a study of shared clonotypes between healthy human individuals. Here immunoSEQ multiplex PCR was the method, and the copy in TCRdb shows in-frame clones only, minus some. Of some 2.1 million clones listed, around 93% are singletons. Naive CD8 cells lacked CD45RO, underwent positive selection for CCR7 and left out terminally differentiated effector memory CD45RA+ cells. Sequencing used naive CD8+ T cells from PBMCs. The receptors here all came from a man between 18 and 35 years old in good health. Some clones in this sample may be carry-over from other donors' samples.

The rearrangement joins TRBV6-5 to TRBJ2-1, with 7 bases matching TRBD1. Germline loops: CDR1 MNHEY, CDR2 SVGAGI. The CDR3 covers 14 residues. The V gene end was trimmed by 4 bases and the J gene end by 6 bases; junction bases not matched to a gene: 6. The CDR3 DNA reads as TGTGCCAGCAGTTCGGGGACAGCAGGCAATGAGCAGTTCTTC. It codes for CASSSGTAGNEQFF.

As regards this clone: The sample holds other DNA sequences that translate to the same CDR3. The chain combines TRBV11-2 with TRBJ2-7; D uncertain. Trimming pared 1 base from V and 0 bases from J, leaving 1 base between. CDR3 length: 12 residues. Germline V gives CDR1 SGHAT, CDR2 FQNNGV. CDR3 bases: TGTGCCAGCAGCTTAGCCTCCTACGAGCAGTACTTC. This translates into CASSLASYEQYF. The complete variable domain, with remaining parts taken from reference TRBV11-2 and TRBJ2-7, reads EAGVAQSPRYKIIEKRQSVAFWCNPISGHATLYWYQQILGQGPKLLIQFQNNGVVDDSQLPKDRFSAERLKGVDSTLKIQPAKLEDSAVYLCASSLASYEQYFGPGTRLTVT.

The V and J genes are TRBV11-2 and TRBJ2-7, with 11 bases lining up with TRBD2. In germline, CDR1 is SGHAT, CDR2 FQNNGV. This CDR3 is 14 amino acids long. V was clipped by 3 bases and J by 6 bases; unmatched bases: 4. In DNA, the CDR3 is TGTGCCAGCAGCTTGGCTAGCGGGAGGCGCGAGCAGTACTTC. Translation: CASSLASGRREQYF.

The rearrangement links TRBV9 to TRBJ2-7; a possible D gene is TRBD2 (5 bases). Germline V gives CDR1 SGDLS, CDR2 YYNGEE. Trimming removed 4 bases at V and 2 bases at J, with 19 bases between. The CDR3 spans 16 residues. The CDR3 spells CASSPHPSPGPYEQYF. For the CDR3, the DNA is TGTGCCAGCAGCCCCCACCCTAGCCCGGGCCCCTACGAGCAGTACTTC.

The chain recombines TRBV7-6 with TRBJ2-1, with 12 bases lining up with TRBD2. Looked up from germline, CDR1 is SGHVS and CDR2 is FNYEAQ. J lost 9 bases, V lost 8 bases, and 11 bases had no gene match. The CDR3 has 15 amino acids. The CDR3: CASLKGTSGLSEQFF. The CDR3 DNA follows: TGTGCCAGCTTAAAGGGGACTAGCGGGTTAAGTGAGCAGTTCTTC.

In regard to this clone: The junction departs from germline at one end; a sequencing error may be responsible. This sequence joins TRBV6-5 and TRBJ2-1; D might be TRBD2 (5 bases). CDR1 is MNHEY and CDR2 is SVGAGI in the germline V gene. This CDR3 is built from 16 residues. The CDR3 sequence: CASSYSVGENYDEQFF. In DNA form, the CDR3 reads TGTGCCAGCAGTTACTCTGTGGGAGAGAACTACGATGAGCAGTTCTTC.

The chain combines TRBV4-1 with TRBJ2-1, with D perhaps matching TRBD1 (6 bases). Germline loops: CDR1 MGHRA, CDR2 YSYEKL. This CDR3 is 16 amino acids long. Trimming pared 1 base from V and 1 base from J, leaving 11 bases between. The CDR3 coding sequence is TGCGCCAGCAGCCAAGGAGGGCAGGGGTCCTACAATGAGCAGTTCTTC. Protein sequence: CASSQGGQGSYNEQFF.

V gene TRBV7-9 combines with J gene TRBJ2-7; unclear D gene. Germline loops: CDR1 SEHNR, CDR2 FQNEAQ (reference sequence). The length of the CDR3 is 17 residues. The ends were cut back, 3 bases at V and 0 bases at J, with 18 bases in the middle. As DNA, the CDR3 is TGTGCCAGCAGCTTCTCGGCGGCGATACCCCGCTCCTACGAGCAGTACTTC. Protein: CASSFSAAIPRSYEQYF.